These 7 T cell receptor beta chains were sequenced from one sample in a study of T cells in Graves' hyperthyroidism and ophthalmopathy. Amplified TCR beta CDR3 regions came from RNA transcripts. HTBI primers were employed in a first-round RT-PCR of the TCR CDR3. TCRdb ran MiXCR on the multiplex PCR reads and lists one entry per CDR3 protein. The sample lists hundreds of thousands of distinct CDR3 sequences; roughly 15% were seen once. Sequencing input: blood. These receptor sequences come from a woman aged 45-60 years with Graves' ophthalmopathy.

This clonotype was detected a few times. The rearrangement joins TRBV6-2 or TRBV6-3 to TRBJ2-1; 9 nucleotides align to TRBD2. J gave up 3 bases and V 4 bases, and 4 bases lay outside the gene matches. The CDR3 runs to 15 residues. Germline V gene lookup returns CDR1 MNHEY and CDR2 SVGEGT. The DNA of the CDR3 is TGTGCCAGCAGTTTAGCGGGAGCCTACTACAATGAGCAGTTCTTC. It encodes CASSLAGAYYNEQFF.

This clonotype turned up a few times. A read error may explain this, as a much larger clone is one base away. V usage is TRBV28 and J usage is TRBJ2-7, with 7 bases matching TRBD2. There are 15 residues in the CDR3. Per germline, CDR1 MDHEN and CDR2 SYDVKM. V was clipped by 5 bases and J by 2 bases; unmatched bases: 9. The CDR3 nucleotides read TGTGCCAGCAGTCTTCGGGCGGGAGCCACCTACGAGCAGTACTTC. Translation: CASSLRAGATYEQYF.

At least ten counts were recorded for this clonotype. The genes are TRBV5-1 and TRBJ2-1, with D tentatively TRBD2 (6 bases). The CDR3 covers 15 residues. V was trimmed by 0 bases and J by 2 bases, leaving 9 bases between them. Germline assignment: CDR1 SGHRS and CDR2 YFSETQ. CDR3 loop: CASSLGDLTYNEQFF. The CDR3 region has the DNA TGCGCCAGCAGCTTGGGGGACTTGACCTACAATGAGCAGTTCTTC.

The sample holds many counts of this clonotype. In DNA form, the CDR3 reads TGTGCCAGCAGCTTTATAAAGCGGGAGGGCCCAGATGAGCAGTTCTTC. Its translation: CASSFIKREGPDEQFF. This rearrangement joins TRBV7-3 to TRBJ2-1, with 10 nucleotides matching TRBD2. V trimming: 3 bases; J trimming: 8 bases; junction bases outside the gene matches: 10. The CDR3 totals 16 residues. CDR1 is SGHTA and CDR2 is FQGTGA in the germline V gene.

This clonotype was counted between two and nine times. CDR3 protein: CAISRDRDNSPLHF. CDR3 bases: TGTGCCATCAGCCGGGACAGGGACAATTCACCCCTCCACTTT. The J gene is TRBJ1-6, the V gene TRBV10-3; 9 positions agree with TRBD1. Per germline, CDR1 ENHRY and CDR2 SYGVKD. CDR3 length: 14 residues. The junction had 4 bases not matched to a gene; V was cut back by 6 bases and J by 7 bases.

The chain uses TRBV6-6 and TRBJ2-5; no reliable D call. CDR3 length: 16 residues. Trimming shortened V by 2 bases and J by 2 bases, and 15 bases separated the two germline ends. Germline V gene data show CDR1 as MNHNY and CDR2 as SVGAGI (reference sequence). CDR3 loop: CASSYGNPRSQETQYF. CDR3 in DNA: TGTGCCAGCAGTTACGGGAACCCTAGGTCTCAAGAGACCCAGTACTTC.

With regard to this clonotype: A much bigger clone sits one base away, suggesting this may be a read error. The CDR3 nucleotides are TGTGCCAGCATCCTACCAGGACAGAACACTGAAGCTTTCTTT. Amino acid sequence: CASILPGQNTEAFF. This chain uses TRBV11-2 with TRBJ1-1; D is possibly TRBD1 (5 bases). Between the trimmed V and J ends, which lost 7 bases and 1 base, there was a span of 13 bases. The CDR3 length is 14 residues. CDR1 is SGHAT, CDR2 FQNNGV, per germline.